This is a list of T cell receptor beta chains from one sample in a study of vaccination and CD4 T cells after COVID-19. Each CDR3 protein is one row after TCRdb ran MiXCR on the PCR reads. Of 20,000 to 25,000 distinct CDR3 sequences listed, approximately 38% are singletons. Their recognized antigens are unknown. The sequenced sample was CD4+ T cells from blood, cultured in vitro, obtained before SARS-CoV-2 vaccination. The receptors were sampled from a human donor who had recovered from COVID-19. Each CDR3 is given without its conserved first and last residue. Each record gives: J gene, CDR3 length, V gene, D gene, CDR3 protein. D genes are given only for firm matches.

J gene: TRBJ1-1
CDR3 length: 14
V gene: TRBV7-2
D gene: -
CDR3 protein: ASSPKGRSMNTEAF

J gene: TRBJ2-5
CDR3 length: 13
V gene: TRBV19
D gene: TRBD1
CDR3 protein: ASSIGQGAGETQY

J gene: TRBJ1-3
CDR3 length: 11
V gene: TRBV6-1
D gene: -
CDR3 protein: ASSEVGGNTIY

J gene: TRBJ1-1
CDR3 length: 18
V gene: TRBV20-1
D gene: -
CDR3 protein: SADRPKPWQGNKLVTEAF

J gene: TRBJ2-2
CDR3 length: 14
V gene: TRBV5-4
D gene: -
CDR3 protein: ASSLTASINTGELF

J gene: TRBJ1-4
CDR3 length: 13
V gene: TRBV4-1
D gene: TRBD1
CDR3 protein: ASSSEGAVGEKLF

J gene: TRBJ1-2
CDR3 length: 12
V gene: TRBV6-4
D gene: -
CDR3 protein: ASSPDKEIYGCT

J gene: TRBJ2-7
CDR3 length: 10
V gene: TRBV10-3
D gene: -
CDR3 protein: AISGSTYEQY

J gene: TRBJ2-3
CDR3 length: 11
V gene: TRBV29-1
D gene: -
CDR3 protein: SARQTGPDTQY

J gene: TRBJ2-1
CDR3 length: 12
V gene: TRBV20-1
D gene: -
CDR3 protein: SARFWRSYNEQF

J gene: TRBJ2-1
CDR3 length: 15
V gene: TRBV6-2/TRBV6-3
D gene: TRBD2
CDR3 protein: ASRAGAGGPLNNEQF

J gene: TRBJ2-5
CDR3 length: 16
V gene: TRBV7-2
D gene: -
CDR3 protein: ASSSLGRGLVIQETQY

J gene: TRBJ2-7
CDR3 length: 12
V gene: TRBV20-1
D gene: TRBD1
CDR3 protein: SASQGQGTYEQY

J gene: TRBJ1-1
CDR3 length: 9
V gene: TRBV2
D gene: -
CDR3 protein: ASSVESEAF

J gene: TRBJ1-6
CDR3 length: 11
V gene: TRBV20-1
D gene: -
CDR3 protein: SASRGRDSPLH

J gene: TRBJ2-3
CDR3 length: 11
V gene: TRBV30
D gene: -
CDR3 protein: AWSPDQSHTQY

J gene: TRBJ1-1
CDR3 length: 12
V gene: TRBV7-2
D gene: TRBD1
CDR3 protein: ASSGARGREEAF

J gene: TRBJ1-2
CDR3 length: 9
V gene: TRBV29-1
D gene: -
CDR3 protein: SVLPREGYT

J gene: TRBJ2-1
CDR3 length: 14
V gene: TRBV27
D gene: -
CDR3 protein: ASSLRQGLNYNEQS

J gene: TRBJ1-2
CDR3 length: 12
V gene: TRBV7-2
D gene: -
CDR3 protein: ASSSLLGGGGYT

J gene: TRBJ1-2
CDR3 length: 12
V gene: TRBV20-1
D gene: TRBD1
CDR3 protein: SARDLGQGFGYT

J gene: TRBJ1-5
CDR3 length: 12
V gene: TRBV20-1
D gene: -
CDR3 protein: SASKDNSNQPQH

J gene: TRBJ1-1
CDR3 length: 9
V gene: TRBV12-3/TRBV12-4
D gene: -
CDR3 protein: ASSGAGRAF

J gene: TRBJ2-3
CDR3 length: 14
V gene: TRBV6-2/TRBV6-3
D gene: TRBD2
CDR3 protein: ASRQESGEAADTQY

J gene: TRBJ1-2
CDR3 length: 12
V gene: TRBV27
D gene: -
CDR3 protein: ASSFTPANYGYT